Listed below are T cell receptor beta chains from one sample, sequenced in a study of control samples from healthy donors and cancer patients. The table came from immunoSEQ multiplex PCR; TCRdb's copy has only in-frame clones and leaves some out. The sample holds approximately 49,000 clones, around 86% seen once. Sample: PBMCs. Receptor source: a woman aged 45-65 years with lung cancer. Each CDR3 is given with its conserved first and last residue. Fields, in order: CDR3 DNA, CDR3 protein, V gene, D gene, clone size, J gene. D genes are given only for firm matches. Clone size, where shown, is once, few, many, or a class for clones that have expanded.

TGTGCCTCGACCGACCCCAGGGGATATCAGCCCCAGCATTTT CASTDPRGYQPQHF TRBV28 NA NA TRBJ1-5
TGTGCCTGGAGTCTCCCCAAAGTCGGGACGGGTCGCGGTGAGCAGTTCTTC CAWSLPKVGTGRGEQFF TRBV30 NA NA TRBJ2-1
TGTGCCAGCAGCGGGGGGCTAAACCGAATCTATGGCTACACCTTC CASSGGLNRIYGYTF TRBV2 NA NA TRBJ1-2
TGTGCCACCAGTGACCGGGACACTAATGAAAAACTGTTTTTT CATSDRDTNEKLFF TRBV24-1 NA once TRBJ1-4
TGTGCCAGCAGTCGACAGGGTGGTATCTCTGGAAACACCATATATTTT CASSRQGGISGNTIYF TRBV9 TRBD1 NA TRBJ1-3
TGTGCCAGCTCACCACGGAGGGAAACTGAAGCTTTCTTT CASSPRRETEAFF TRBV18 NA NA TRBJ1-1
TGTGCTAGTGGTTTGGGACAGATGAACACTGAAGCTTTCTTT CASGLGQMNTEAFF TRBV12-5 NA NA TRBJ1-1
TGTGCCAGCAGCGCTTCGGACAGGGTGAGCTCACCCCTCCACTTT CASSASDRVSSPLHF TRBV2 TRBD1 NA TRBJ1-6
TGCGCCAGCAGCTTGAGACCGGGACAGGGGGTTACGGCTAATGAAAAACTGTTTTTT CASSLRPGQGVTANEKLFF TRBV5-1 TRBD1 once TRBJ1-4
TGCGCCAGCAGCTTTGGCAGAAACACTGAAGCTTTCTTT CASSFGRNTEAFF TRBV5-1 NA NA TRBJ1-1
TGCAGCGTTGGGGGACAACCCATAAACCAAGCTTTCTTT CSVGGQPINQAFF TRBV29-1 NA NA TRBJ1-1
TGCAGCGTTGACCGGGGGACCCACGAGCAGTACTTC CSVDRGTHEQYF TRBV29-1 NA NA TRBJ2-7
TGTGCCACCAGAGAAGGATATAGCAATCAGCCCCAGCATTTT CATREGYSNQPQHF TRBV15 NA NA TRBJ1-5
TGTGCCAGCAGCCCCCGGGGACAGGGCGACACTGAAGCTTTCTTT CASSPRGQGDTEAFF TRBV6-2/TRBV6-3 TRBD1 NA TRBJ1-1
TGTGCCAGCAGCTTGGGAGGAGCCGTGAGCTCCTACGAGCAGTACTTC CASSLGGAVSSYEQYF TRBV5-4 NA NA TRBJ2-7
TGTGCCAGCAGCTCCGTCCCCTACGAGCAGTACTTC CASSSVPYEQYF TRBV7-8 NA NA TRBJ2-7